These 26 T cell receptor beta chains were sequenced from one sample in a study of T cells in Graves' hyperthyroidism and ophthalmopathy. Amplified TCR beta CDR3 regions derived from RNA transcripts. The HTBI primer set served for first-round RT-PCR of the TCR CDR3. TCRdb processed the multiplex PCR reads anew with MiXCR; each CDR3 protein has one entry. The sample holds hundreds of thousands of distinct CDR3 sequences, 18% seen once. Input material: blood. These TCRs come from a woman between 50 and 59 years old with Graves' hyperthyroidism that later progressed to Graves' ophthalmopathy.

For the CDR3, the DNA is TGTGCCAGCAGTCCAATCGACGGGGAGCTGTTTTTT. Translation: CASSPIDGELFF. The rearrangement links TRBV12-3 or TRBV12-4 to TRBJ2-2; D is ambiguous. This CDR3 is 12 amino acids long. V lost 5 bases and J 7 bases, leaving 8 bases between the germline ends.

The chain couples TRBV29-1 to TRBJ1-2; no clear D gene. The V gene's germline CDR1 is SQVTM and CDR2 ANQGSEA. V gave up 7 bases and J gave up 3 bases, with 15 bases separating them. This CDR3 has 13 residues. Written as DNA, the CDR3 is TGCAGCGGGAACGAGGGAGGTGACTATGGCTACACCTTC. Its protein product is CSGNEGGDYGYTF.

There are many counts of this clonotype. This CDR3 is CASSRFRVAQETQYF. The CDR3, as DNA: TGTGCCAGCAGTAGATTCAGGGTGGCCCAAGAGACCCAGTACTTC. The chain employs TRBV6-1 and TRBJ2-5; TRBD1 is a possible D gene (5 bases). The V gene's germline CDR1 is MNHNS and CDR2 SASEGT. This CDR3 is 15 amino acids long. With 5 bases removed from V and 1 base from J, the gap between germline ends came to 14 bases.

The chain's CDR3 is CASSGILNTEAFF. The DNA for the CDR3 is TGTGCCAGCAGCGGGATTCTGAACACTGAAGCTTTCTTT. This chain links TRBV9 with TRBJ1-1; D unresolved. The V gene's germline CDR1 is SGDLS and CDR2 YYNGEE. This CDR3 comprises 13 residues. Between the trimmed V and J ends, which lost 3 bases and 0 bases, there was a span of 6 bases.

The table lists this clonotype with a few counts. This chain uses TRBV27 with TRBJ2-3; 9 positions match TRBD2. Germline CDR1 is MNHEY and CDR2 is SMNVEV (reference sequence). CDR3 length equals 16 residues. Unmatched junction bases numbered 8, after V lost 1 base and J lost 6 bases. CDR3 residues: CASSLWGGGEWDTQYF. The CDR3 nucleotides are TGTGCCAGCAGTTTATGGGGCGGGGGGGAGTGGGATACGCAGTATTTT.

This clonotype showed up many times. The rearrangement uses TRBV18 and TRBJ2-7; maybe TRBD1 (5 bases). Trimming stripped 2 bases from V and 2 bases from J, with 10 bases between. Germline CDR1 is KGHSH and CDR2 is LQKENI. The CDR3 extends over 14 amino acids. The CDR3 spells CASSPTGQPYEQYF. The CDR3 bases are TGTGCCAGCTCACCAACAGGCCAGCCCTACGAGCAGTACTTC. Based on the CDR3 plus reference TRBV18 and TRBJ2-7, the full variable domain is NAGVMQNPRHLVRRRGQEARLRCSPMKGHSHVYWYRQLPEEGLKFMVYLQKENIIDESGMPKERFSAEFPKEGPSILRIQQVVRGDSAAYFCASSPTGQPYEQYFGPGTRLTVT.

This clonotype has a handful of counts. The chain is built from TRBV19 and TRBJ1-5; D may be TRBD1 (6 bases). The CDR3 extends over 13 amino acids. V lost 3 bases and J lost 5, with 8 bases in between. Germline V lookup: CDR1 LNHDA, CDR2 SQIVND (reference sequence). The CDR3 bases are TGTGCCAGTAGTATTTCAGGGGATCAGCCCCAGCATTTT. It is translated as CASSISGDQPQHF.

In its sample, this clonotype was seen a few times. This sequence joins TRBV6-6 and TRBJ1-4; tentatively, D is TRBD1 (5 bases). V was shortened by 0 bases and J by 8 bases, with 16 bases between the two germline ends. CDR3 length equals 16 residues. Germline loops: CDR1 MNHNY, CDR2 SVGAGI (reference sequence). CDR3 in amino acids: CASSYSLRGSWEKLFF. In DNA form, the CDR3 reads TGTGCCAGCAGTTACTCGCTTCGGGGGTCTTGGGAAAAACTGTTTTTT.

Details on this clonotype: This may stem from a read error, because a much larger clone lies one nucleotide away. The chain couples TRBV2 to TRBJ2-5; 7 bases fit TRBD2. This CDR3 comprises 15 residues. Per germline, CDR1 SNHLY and CDR2 FYNNEI. V lost 2 bases, J lost 5 bases, and 8 bases stayed unmatched. The CDR3 DNA sequence: TGTGCCAGCAGTGAATCTCAACTAGCGCGGGAGACCCAGTACTTC. Translation gives CASSESQLARETQYF.

The rearrangement links TRBV4-1 to TRBJ1-2; the match to TRBD1 covers 8 bases. The CDR3 contains 15 residues. Germline V gene lookup returns CDR1 MGHRA and CDR2 YSYEKL. V shed 0 bases, J shed 4 bases, and the junction held 4 bases outside the gene matches. CDR3 region: CASSQDNRGIYGYTF. The CDR3 DNA is TGCGCCAGCAGCCAAGATAACAGGGGGATCTATGGCTACACCTTC.

The V call is TRBV20-1, the J call TRBJ2-3; D is unclear. This CDR3 has 14 residues. CDR1 and CDR2 (germline): DFQATT, SNEGSKA (reference sequence). V was pared by 3 bases and J by 3 bases, with 13 bases between. The chain's CDR3 is CSASNLDWTDTQYF. DNA of the CDR3: TGCAGTGCTAGTAACCTCGATTGGACAGATACGCAGTATTTT.

This clonotype has ten or more counts. This chain connects TRBV2 to TRBJ2-1; a weak D match, TRBD2 (7 bases). Germline values: CDR1 SNHLY, CDR2 FYNNEI. The CDR3 length is 14 residues. Trimming took 8 bases from V and 6 from J, leaving 17 bases between them. The CDR3 sequence is CASLRRGPTNEQFF. The CDR3 DNA follows: TGTGCCAGCTTGAGGCGGGGGCCGACCAATGAGCAGTTCTTC.

The chain links TRBV20-1 to TRBJ1-2; possibly TRBD1 for D (5 bases). This CDR3 is built from 13 residues. The V end lost 6 bases, the J end lost 1 base, and 12 bases lay between the germline ends. CDR1 and CDR2 (germline): DFQATT, SNEGSKA (reference sequence). The CDR3 region has the DNA TGCAGTGCCACGACAGCCTTTAACTATGGCTACACCTTC. It specifies CSATTAFNYGYTF.

This clonotype was recorded at least ten times. J is TRBJ1-5 and V is TRBV5-6; unclear D gene. The CDR3 runs to 12 residues. Per germline, CDR1 SGHDT and CDR2 YYEEEE. V was cut by 2 bases and J by 5 bases, with 5 bases left in between. The CDR3 is CASSFRDQPQHF. In DNA, the CDR3 is TGTGCCAGCAGCTTTCGGGATCAGCCCCAGCATTTT.

The rearrangement uses TRBV28 and TRBJ2-7, with D possibly being TRBD1 (5 bases). CDR3 size: 14 residues. The V and J ends lost 6 bases and 2 bases respectively, with 14 bases between them. Germline CDR1 is MDHEN and CDR2 is SYDVKM. The CDR3 DNA reads TGTGCCAGCAGCCTACCCCGACAGACCTACGAGCAGTACTTC. Encoded protein: CASSLPRQTYEQYF.

On this clonotype itself: A much larger clone lies a single base off, so this may be a read error. V is TRBV6-1 and J is TRBJ2-7; 10 bases are shared with TRBD1. Germline CDR1 MNHNS, CDR2 SASEGT. Unmatched junction bases numbered 12, after V lost 10 bases and J lost 0 bases. The length of the CDR3 is 16 residues. Here the CDR3 DNA reads TGTGCCAACAGAGACCGGGACAGGGGAAGCTCCTACGAGCAGTACTTC. As protein: CANRDRDRGSSYEQYF.

The chain carries TRBV11-2 and TRBJ1-3, with D possibly matching TRBD1 (5 bases). This CDR3 has 15 amino acids. V lost 5 bases and J lost 0, with 11 bases in between. The germline V gene has CDR1 SGHAT and CDR2 FQNNGV. CDR3 amino acids: CASSIRQFSGNTIYF. DNA for the CDR3: TGTGCCAGCAGCATAAGACAGTTCTCTGGAAACACCATATATTTT.

This clonotype turned up a few times. The V and J genes are TRBV29-1 and TRBJ1-2; D might be TRBD1 (6 bases). This CDR3 spans 14 amino acids. The ends were cut back, 3 bases at V and 4 bases at J, with 15 bases in the middle. The germline V gene encodes CDR1 SQVTM and CDR2 ANQGSEA. The DNA of the CDR3 is TGCAGCGTTGACCGGCGTTCGGGGGCCTATGGCTACACCTTC. This sequence encodes CSVDRRSGAYGYTF.

This chain joins TRBV6-2 or TRBV6-3 and TRBJ1-2; weak D call: TRBD1 (5 bases). Trimming took off 6 bases at V and 3 bases at J, with 20 bases between the two ends. Germline lookup yields CDR1 MNHEY and CDR2 SVGEGT. The CDR3 extends over 16 amino acids. Written as DNA, the CDR3 is TGTGCCAGCAGGGGCTATAGCACCGGGACGGACTATGGCTACACCTTC. Translation gives CASRGYSTGTDYGYTF.

This clonotype was observed many times. The gene calls are TRBV5-1 and TRBJ1-1; D is possibly TRBD1 (6 bases). Looked up from germline, CDR1 is SGHRS and CDR2 is YFSETQ. V was cut by 3 bases and J by 0 bases, with 12 bases left in between. The CDR3 consists of 15 residues. DNA for the CDR3: TGCGCCAGCAGCTCGAAGACAGGAGTGAACACTGAAGCTTTCTTT. It translates to CASSSKTGVNTEAFF.

This clonotype appeared many times. This sequence joins TRBV28 and TRBJ2-7; 11 bases agree with TRBD2. V gave up 5 bases and J gave up 2 bases; unmatched junction bases: 5. The CDR3 spans 15 residues. Germline V gene data show CDR1 as MDHEN and CDR2 as SYDVKM. The CDR3, as DNA: TGTGCCAGCAGTCTAGCGGGGGGAAGGCCCTACGAGCAGTACTTC. Amino acid sequence: CASSLAGGRPYEQYF.

This chain links TRBV7-9 with TRBJ1-1; possibly TRBD1 for D (6 bases). Trimming left V 8 bases short and J 10 bases short, with 14 bases between. Germline CDR1 and CDR2: SEHNR and FQNEAQ (reference sequence). The length of the CDR3 is 11 residues. The CDR3 DNA reads TGTGCCAGCGGGGGGCAGGCGGGAGCTTTCTTT. Its protein is CASGGQAGAFF.

This clonotype has at least ten counts. The gene calls are TRBV12-3 or TRBV12-4 and TRBJ1-1; no definite D call. The CDR3 consists of 14 residues. V was clipped by 6 bases and J by 8 bases, with 19 bases between them. The CDR3 coding sequence is TGTGCCAGCAGCCCGCCCAGGACTGCTTACGAAGCTTTCTTT. It codes for CASSPPRTAYEAFF.

This clonotype was detected a few times. The V and J genes are TRBV5-1 and TRBJ1-2, with a weak D call TRBD1 (6 bases). The CDR3 consists of 15 residues. V dropped 0 bases and J dropped 3 bases, with 12 bases sitting between them. Germline loops: CDR1 SGHRS, CDR2 YFSETQ. The CDR3 spells CASSLDGGRDYGYTF. The CDR3 DNA reads TGCGCCAGCAGCTTGGATGGGGGGCGAGACTATGGCTACACCTTC.

This rearrangement joins TRBV29-1 to TRBJ2-3, with D maybe TRBD2 (5 bases). V shed 6 bases and J shed 2 bases, with 15 bases lying between them. This CDR3 has 14 amino acids. From germline, CDR1 is SQVTM and CDR2 ANQGSEA. Here the CDR3 reads CSVETDYNTDTQYF. The CDR3 DNA sequence: TGCAGCGTGGAAACAGACTATAACACAGATACGCAGTATTTT.

This clonotype turned up a few times. The chain recombines TRBV3-1 with TRBJ2-5; 10 nucleotides match TRBD1. The CDR3 loop spans 15 amino acids. Germline values: CDR1 LGHDT, CDR2 YNNKEL (reference sequence). J gave up 1 base and V 5 bases, and 4 bases lay outside the gene matches. CDR3 nucleotide sequence: TGTGCCAGCAGCGGGGGACAGGGGAGCCAAGAGACCCAGTACTTC. Residues: CASSGGQGSQETQYF.